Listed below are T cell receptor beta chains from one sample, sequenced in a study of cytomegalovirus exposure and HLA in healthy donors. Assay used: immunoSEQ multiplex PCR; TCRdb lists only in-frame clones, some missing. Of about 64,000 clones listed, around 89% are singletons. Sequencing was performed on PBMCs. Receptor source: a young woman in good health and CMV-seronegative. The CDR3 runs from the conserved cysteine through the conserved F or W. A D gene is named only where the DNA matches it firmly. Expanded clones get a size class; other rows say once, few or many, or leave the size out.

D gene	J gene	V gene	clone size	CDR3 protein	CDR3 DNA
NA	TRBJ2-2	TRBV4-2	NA	CASSQPLAAANTGELFF	TGTGCCAGCAGCCAACCGTTAGCGGCAGCGAACACCGGGGAGCTGTTTTTT
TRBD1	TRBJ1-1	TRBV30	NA	CAWMGQQNTEAFF	TGTGCCTGGATGGGACAGCAGAACACTGAAGCTTTCTTT
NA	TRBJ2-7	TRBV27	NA	CASSFLNREPYEQYF	TGTGCCAGCAGTTTCTTAAACCGGGAACCCTACGAGCAGTACTTC
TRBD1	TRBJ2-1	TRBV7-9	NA	CASSLRTGGTYNEQFF	TGTGCCAGCAGCTTAAGGACAGGGGGGACTTACAATGAGCAGTTCTTC
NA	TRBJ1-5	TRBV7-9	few	CASSLASGNQPQHF	TGTGCCAGCAGCTTAGCATCAGGAAATCAGCCCCAGCATTTT
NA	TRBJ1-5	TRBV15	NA	CATREGWDNQPQHF	TGTGCCACCAGAGAGGGTTGGGACAATCAGCCCCAGCATTTT
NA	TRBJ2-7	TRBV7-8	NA	CASSLVAGAYEQYF	TGTGCCAGCAGCTTAGTCGCAGGGGCCTACGAGCAGTACTTC
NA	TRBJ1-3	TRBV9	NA	CASSSTTGAGNTIYF	TGTGCCAGCAGCTCCACCACGGGGGCTGGAAACACCATATATTTT
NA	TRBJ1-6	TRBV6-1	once	CASSVSRAKNNSPLHF	TGTGCCAGCAGTGTCTCCAGGGCAAAAAATAATTCACCCCTCCACTTT
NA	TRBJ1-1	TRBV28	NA	CASSLGFEGVNTEAFF	TGTGCCAGCAGTTTAGGGTTTGAGGGGGTGAACACTGAAGCTTTCTTT
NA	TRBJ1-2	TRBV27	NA	CASSLSRNYGYTF	TGTGCCAGCAGTTTATCCAGAAACTATGGCTACACCTTC